This paragraph covers one T cell receptor (beta chain) sequence. Its antigen is not identified. Sequencing used immunoSEQ multiplex PCR; TCRdb keeps in-frame clones, though not all of them. The sample holds over 60,000 clones, around 93% seen once. The ends were cut back, 5 bases at V and 0 bases at J, with 17 bases in the middle. The germline V gene encodes CDR1 SEHNR and CDR2 FQNEAQ (reference sequence). CDR3 length equals 17 residues. These data belong to a study of OX40 agonist ivuxolimab in advanced cancers. Broader study findings: Low normalized T-cell clonal expansion was also seen in some nonresponders.

Source: CD4+ or CD8+ T cells sorted from blood, taken in a trial of the OX40 agonist ivuxolimab. The sequence was obtained from an adult with an advanced solid tumor such as melanoma, head and neck, liver or kidney cancer. This chain joins TRBV7-9 and TRBJ1-5; perhaps TRBD1 as D (6 bases). As DNA, the CDR3 is TGTGCCAGCAGCCGTTGGACAGATCGAGATAGCAATCAGCCCCAGCATTTT. Its protein is CASSRWTDRDSNQPQHF.